The rows below give T cell receptor beta chains drawn from one sample of a study of cytotoxic CD8 clonotypes in ibrutinib-treated CLL. TCRdb's copy holds only in-frame clones and misses some; the assay was immunoSEQ multiplex PCR. The sample yields some 140,000 clones, 85% to 95% seen once. The sequencing used PBMCs, collected after 12 months of ibrutinib treatment. Receptors were obtained from a human donor with chronic lymphocytic leukemia. The CDR3 runs from the conserved cysteine through the conserved F or W. The D gene is left open where the match is weak.

j_gene	v_gene	d_gene	CDR3nt	CDR3aa
TRBJ1-2	TRBV9	-	TGTGCCAGCAGCGCAGGTGGAGATAAAGGCTACACCTTC	CASSAGGDKGYTF
TRBJ2-4	TRBV6-5	-	TGTGCCAGCAGGGTGGACGGCACCAAAAACATTCAGTACTTC	CASRVDGTKNIQYF
TRBJ2-7	TRBV7-3	TRBD2	TGTGCCAGCAGCCTAAGACCGCCAGGACTAGCGGGCAAGAACGAGCAGTACTTC	CASSLRPPGLAGKNEQYF
TRBJ2-2	TRBV6-6	TRBD2	TGTGCCAGCAGTAGAAGCGGGAGCGGGGAGCTGTTTTTT	CASSRSGSGELFF
TRBJ1-1	TRBV7-6	TRBD1	TGTGCCAGCAGCGCCACTCCGGGACAGGAAGCTTTCTTT	CASSATPGQEAFF
TRBJ2-1	TRBV6-5	TRBD1	TGTGCCAGCAATGACAGGGGGGTTTTTTCCAATGAGCAGTTCTTC	CASNDRGVFSNEQFF
TRBJ2-4	TRBV5-1	-	TGCGCCAGCAGCTTGGATTTGGGAATTCAGTACTTC	CASSLDLGIQYF
TRBJ2-7	TRBV19	-	TGTGCCAGTATTCCCTGGGAGGCCTACGAGCAGTACTTC	CASIPWEAYEQYF
TRBJ1-1	TRBV7-8	-	TGTGCCAGCAGAAGAACAGGGAACACTGAAGCTTTCTTT	CASRRTGNTEAFF
TRBJ2-4	TRBV19	-	TGTGCCAGTAGTATGAGATCGTCCAGCACCATAGCCAAAAACATTCAGTACTTC	CASSMRSSSTIAKNIQYF
TRBJ2-7	TRBV18	-	TGTGCCAGCTCACCAGGGACGGTGGGTTCCTACGAGCAGTACTTC	CASSPGTVGSYEQYF
TRBJ2-1	TRBV11-2	TRBD2	TGTGCCAGCAGCTTAGAGGCTAGCGGGAATGTAAATGAGCAGTTCTTC	CASSLEASGNVNEQFF
TRBJ1-5	TRBV18	-	TGTGCCAGCTCACCACAGGGGTATAACAATCAGCCCCAGCATTTT	CASSPQGYNNQPQHF
TRBJ1-2	TRBV13	-	TGTGCCAGCAGCCCGCGAGGAGGAATTAACTATGGCTACACCTTC	CASSPRGGINYGYTF
TRBJ2-7	TRBV7-8	-	TGTGCCAGCAGCTTAGAATTTTCCTTCCCCTACGAGCAGTACTTC	CASSLEFSFPYEQYF
TRBJ2-5	TRBV29-1	-	TGCAGCGTTGAAACTCCGCGGGCTAGCCGGGAGACCCAGTACTTC	CSVETPRASRETQYF
TRBJ1-2	TRBV28	-	TGTGCCAGCAGTTGGAGCGTTCGGGAGGGGGCTAACTATGGCTACACCTTC	CASSWSVREGANYGYTF
TRBJ2-1	TRBV9	-	TGTGCCAGCAGCGTAGGTCAAGGGGGAATGGACAATGAGCAGTTCTTC	CASSVGQGGMDNEQFF